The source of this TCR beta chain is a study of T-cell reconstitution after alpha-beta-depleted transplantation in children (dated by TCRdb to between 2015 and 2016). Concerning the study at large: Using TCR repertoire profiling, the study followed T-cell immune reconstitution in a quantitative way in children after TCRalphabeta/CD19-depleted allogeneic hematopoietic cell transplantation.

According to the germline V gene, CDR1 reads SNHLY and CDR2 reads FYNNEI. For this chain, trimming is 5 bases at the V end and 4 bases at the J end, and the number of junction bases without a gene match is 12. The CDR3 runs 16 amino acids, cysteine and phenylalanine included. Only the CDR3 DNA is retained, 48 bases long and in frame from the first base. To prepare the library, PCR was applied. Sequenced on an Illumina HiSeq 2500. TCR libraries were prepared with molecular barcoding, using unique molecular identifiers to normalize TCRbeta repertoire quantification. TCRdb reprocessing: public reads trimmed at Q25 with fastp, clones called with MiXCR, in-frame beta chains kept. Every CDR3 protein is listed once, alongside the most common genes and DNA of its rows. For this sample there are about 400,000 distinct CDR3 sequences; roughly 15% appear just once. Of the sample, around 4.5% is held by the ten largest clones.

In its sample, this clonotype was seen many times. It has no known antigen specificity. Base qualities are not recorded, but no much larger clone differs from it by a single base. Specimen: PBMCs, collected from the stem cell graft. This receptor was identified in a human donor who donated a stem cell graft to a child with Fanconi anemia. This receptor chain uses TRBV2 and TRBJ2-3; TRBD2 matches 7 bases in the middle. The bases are TGTGCCAGCAGTCCCCGCGGGAGCGGATTCCCAGATACGCAGTATTTT. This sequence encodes CASSPRGSGFPDTQYF.